A single sample gave rise to the 5 T cell receptor beta chains below, sequenced in a study of blood T cell repertoires in COVID-19. Sequencing used immunoSEQ multiplex PCR; TCRdb keeps in-frame clones, though not all of them. Of about 360,000 clones listed, about 83% were seen once; the top ten hold approximately 3.1%. The specimen was peripheral blood. These receptors came from a man aged 25-40 years with active or convalescent COVID-19.

Written as DNA, the CDR3 is TGCAGCGTCCAAAGAGAGTTCACCGGGGAGCTGTTTTTT. It is translated as CSVQREFTGELFF. The chain combines TRBV29-1 with TRBJ2-2; D not certain. Germline assignment: CDR1 SQVTM and CDR2 ANQGSEA. V lost 6 bases, J lost 4 bases, and 12 bases lay in between. There are 13 residues in the CDR3.

The CDR3 DNA is TGTGCCAGCTCACCAGCCAGTGAAAAACTGTTTTTT. It encodes CASSPASEKLFF. The chain combines TRBV18 with TRBJ1-4; D not certain. The germline V gene encodes CDR1 KGHSH and CDR2 LQKENI. This CDR3 has 12 residues. Trimming cost V 2 bases and J 7 bases, with 5 bases left between them.

The chain has TRBV19 and TRBJ1-2; D is possibly TRBD1 (5 bases). The germline gives CDR1 LNHDA, CDR2 SQIVND (reference sequence). Between the trimmed V and J ends, which lost 7 bases and 6 bases, there was a span of 30 bases. The length of the CDR3 is 18 residues. This chain's CDR3 is CASTPAGGEIGAFDGYTF. The CDR3 DNA reads TGTGCCAGTACCCCTGCGGGAGGGGAGATTGGGGCCTTTGATGGCTACACCTTC.

The chain employs TRBV7-3 and TRBJ2-3; tentatively, D is TRBD2 (5 bases). V lost 5 bases and J 0 bases, leaving 15 bases between the germline ends. The CDR3 has 16 residues. Germline CDR1 is SGHTA and CDR2 is FQGTGA. The CDR3 DNA reads TGTGCCAGCAGCCTCGGACTTCTACCAAGCACAGATACGCAGTATTTT. Its protein product is CASSLGLLPSTDTQYF.

This chain joins TRBV21-1 and TRBJ2-1; the DNA was not compared with TRBD1, the D call given in the table. TRBV21-1 is recorded as a pseudogene. This CDR3 spans 15 amino acids. CDR3 sequence (DNA): TGTGCCAGCAGCAAAATACGGGACAGGCTCTATGAGCAGTTCTTC. Translated, it gives CASSKIRDRLYEQFF.